The entry below gives a single TCR beta chain sequence along with its context. This specimen comes from a study of blood T cell repertoires in COVID-19. The CDR3 has 15 amino acids. Germline V CDR1 and CDR2: MNHNS, SASEGT. The V gene end was trimmed by 3 bases and the J gene end by 5 bases; junction bases not matched to a gene: 3. In the original analysis: Estimates of nucleated cell counts were drawn from the amplification of reference gene primers. Sequencing used immunoSEQ multiplex PCR; TCRdb keeps in-frame clones, though not all of them. D and trimming were read from the DNA, whereas the V and J calls and clone size are those reported in that table. The sample records over 250,000 clones, roughly 85% being singletons.

The sample was peripheral blood. This TCR was sampled from a woman between 70 and 85 years old with acute or convalescent COVID-19. J is TRBJ2-2 and V is TRBV6-1, with TRBD2 identical over 10 bases. The CDR3 nucleotides are TGTGCCAGCAGTGAGCGGACTAGCGGTACCGGGGAGCTGTTTTTT. The encoded protein is CASSERTSGTGELFF.